Listed here are 25 T cell receptor beta chains from one sample, sequenced in a study of beta chain features in type 1 diabetes. Reverse transcription of all isolated RNA meant that expressed TCRB transcripts were sequenced. Assay: immunoSEQ multiplex PCR; the TCRdb copy retains only in-frame clones and omits some. The data contain 860,000 or so clones, about a sixth of them singletons. Sample: naive CD4+ T cells from blood. The receptors here all came from a woman aged 18-35 years in good health.

The chain links TRBV4-2 to TRBJ1-1, with unresolved D. With 6 bases removed from V and 3 bases from J, the gap between germline ends came to 8 bases. This CDR3 is built from 12 residues. CDR1 is LGHNA and CDR2 is YNFKEQ in the germline V gene. This chain's CDR3 is CASSSRDTEAFF. The CDR3 DNA follows: TGTGCCAGCAGTTCTCGGGACACTGAAGCTTTCTTT.

This clone was counted between two and nine times. This sequence joins TRBV10-1 and TRBJ2-7, with D hard to call. The V and J ends lost 4 bases and 3 bases respectively, with 10 bases between them. The CDR3 loop spans 13 amino acids. Germline V lookup: CDR1 WNHNN, CDR2 SYGVQD (reference sequence). The CDR3 DNA is TGCGCCAGCAGTGTACGGCCCGACTACGAGCAGTACTTC. The encoded protein is CASSVRPDYEQYF.

This clone has only a few counts. The rearrangement links TRBV5-1 to TRBJ2-7, with 8 bases lining up with TRBD2. The CDR3 runs 17 residues. With 6 bases clipped from V and 4 bases from J, the junction kept 18 bases outside the gene matches. Germline CDR1 SGHRS, CDR2 YFSETQ. DNA for the CDR3: TGCGCCAGCACCCCGGGAAGAGCGGGAGAGAGTGTGTACGAGCAGTACTTC. It specifies CASTPGRAGESVYEQYF.

The chain employs TRBV25-1 and TRBJ2-7; 7 nucleotides agree with TRBD1. Unmatched junction bases numbered 12, after V lost 8 bases and J lost 5 bases. The CDR3 length is 14 residues. The V gene's germline CDR1 is MGHDK and CDR2 SYGVNS. CDR3 sequence reads: CASGEQGSYDEQYF. CDR3 sequence (DNA): TGTGCCAGCGGGGAACAGGGGAGCTACGACGAGCAGTACTTC.

This clone was detected a few times. This chain's CDR3 is CASSMLNQPQHF. As DNA, the CDR3 is TGTGCCAGTAGTATGTTGAATCAGCCCCAGCATTTT. V and J are TRBV19 and TRBJ1-5; D not resolved. The germline V gene has CDR1 LNHDA and CDR2 SQIVND (reference sequence). The V end lost 3 bases, the J end lost 4 bases, and 4 bases lay between the germline ends. The CDR3 length is 12 residues.

CDR3 protein: CASSLSLAGMRRYEQYF. The CDR3 DNA reads TGTGCCAGCAGTTTATCCCTAGCGGGAATGCGCCGCTACGAGCAGTACTTC. The J gene is TRBJ2-7, the V gene TRBV28; 9 positions match TRBD2. Germline V lookup: CDR1 MDHEN, CDR2 SYDVKM. Trimming removed 1 base from V and 3 bases from J; junction bases left unmatched: 10. The CDR3 consists of 17 residues.

This clone turned up a few times. The V and J genes are TRBV5-4 and TRBJ2-1; D gene ambiguous. Per germline, CDR1 SGHNT and CDR2 YYREEE (reference sequence). The CDR3 runs 16 residues. V was cut by 0 bases and J by 3 bases, with 13 bases left in between. The CDR3 DNA reads as TGTGCCAGCAGCTTGGTTCCAGAGTTTTTCTACAATGAGCAGTTCTTC. Amino acid sequence: CASSLVPEFFYNEQFF. Using reference TRBV5-4 and TRBJ2-1 for the parts outside the CDR3, the full variable domain is ETGVTQSPTHLIKTRGQQVTLRCSSQSGHNTVSWYQQALGQGPQFIFQYYREEENGRGNFPPRFSGLQFPNYSSELNVNALELDDSALYLCASSLVPEFFYNEQFFGPGTRLTVL.

This clone showed up just a few times. The V call is TRBV21-1, the J call TRBJ2-6; the D call in the table, TRBD2, was not verified against the DNA. TRBV21-1 has pseudogene status. This CDR3 comprises 19 residues. CDR3 sequence: CASSRRGGASGTGANVLTF. DNA of the CDR3: TGTGCCAGCAGCCGGAGAGGCGGGGCATCAGGAACTGGGGCCAACGTCCTGACTTTC.

The chain links TRBV7-3 to TRBJ1-3; the D is unclear. V gave up 2 bases and J gave up 7 bases, with 3 bases separating them. In germline, CDR1 is SGHTA, CDR2 FQGTGA. The CDR3 extends over 11 amino acids. The DNA of the CDR3 is TGTGCCAGCAGCTTAGGGAACACCATATATTTT. This sequence encodes CASSLGNTIYF.

This chain joins TRBV28 and TRBJ2-1, with TRBD2 identical over 7 bases. This CDR3 spans 15 amino acids. V shed 7 bases and J 0 bases; nucleotides not matched to a gene: 6. Germline V lookup: CDR1 MDHEN, CDR2 SYDVKM. The CDR3 reads CASKASSGSYNEQFF. Here the CDR3 DNA reads TGTGCCAGCAAGGCCTCTAGCGGCTCCTACAATGAGCAGTTCTTC.

The genes are TRBV19 and TRBJ2-1; no clear D gene. This CDR3 has 16 residues. CDR1 is LNHDA, CDR2 SQIVND, per germline (reference sequence). The V gene lost 3 bases and the J gene lost 0 bases, with 12 bases spanning the gap. CDR3 bases: TGTGCCAGTAGTATTCCCGCTAGATCCTCCTACAATGAGCAGTTCTTC. Amino acids: CASSIPARSSYNEQFF.

This chain joins TRBV6-6 and TRBJ2-7; D call uncertain. Germline V gene lookup returns CDR1 MNHNY and CDR2 SVGAGI (reference sequence). Trimming pared 6 bases from V and 5 bases from J, leaving 11 bases between. The CDR3 is 12 residues long. The CDR3 here is CASSRPRNEQYF. The CDR3 nucleotides are TGTGCCAGCAGCCGTCCCCGGAACGAGCAGTACTTC.

The chain has TRBV7-3 and TRBJ2-7, with D uncertain. V dropped 2 bases and J dropped 9 bases, with 11 bases sitting between them. This CDR3 is built from 12 residues. Germline CDR1 reads SGHTA; CDR2 reads FQGTGA. The DNA for the CDR3 is TGTGCCAGCAGCTTACAAGCAAGTGGGCAGTACTTC. This sequence encodes CASSLQASGQYF.

This clone was counted only a few times. This chain joins TRBV5-1 and TRBJ2-1; 8 bases are a match to TRBD2. The germline V gene encodes CDR1 SGHRS and CDR2 YFSETQ. The CDR3 is 17 residues long. J lost 4 bases, V lost 2 bases, and 11 bases had no gene match. The CDR3 region has the DNA TGCGCCAGCAGCTTTTGGGTTAGCGGGACGGTTTACAATGAGCAGTTCTTC. Amino acid sequence: CASSFWVSGTVYNEQFF.

Regarding this clone: This CDR3 is also generated by other DNA sequences in the sample. The chain couples TRBV6-6 to TRBJ2-5; a possible D gene is TRBD2 (5 bases). The germline V and J ends were trimmed by 2 bases and 5 bases, with 9 bases remaining between them. The CDR3 extends over 13 amino acids. Germline CDR1 MNHNY, CDR2 SVGAGI (reference sequence). CDR3 in amino acids: CASSYLRGETQYF. In nucleotides, the CDR3 is TGTGCCAGCAGTTACCTCCGGGGTGAGACCCAGTACTTC.

The rearrangement uses TRBV25-1 and TRBJ1-1; tentative D call: TRBD1 (5 bases). Trimming cost V 8 bases and J 2 bases, with 12 bases left between them. This CDR3 has 13 amino acids. CDR1 is MGHDK, CDR2 SYGVNS, per germline. CDR3 DNA sequence: TGTGCCAGCCATGACGGGACTAACACTGAAGCTTTCTTT. Translated: CASHDGTNTEAFF.

The chain uses TRBV7-2 and TRBJ2-7; 12 bases are a match to TRBD2. V lost 4 bases to trimming and J lost 0 bases; unmatched junction nucleotides: 7. Germline V CDR1 and CDR2: SGHTA, FQGNSA. The CDR3 has 17 residues. CDR3 region: CASSSGTSGLYSYEQYF. The CDR3 bases are TGTGCCAGCAGCTCCGGGACTAGCGGGCTTTACTCCTACGAGCAGTACTTC. The full variable domain, completed using reference TRBV7-2 and TRBJ2-7, is GAGVSQSPSNKVTEKGKDVELRCDPISGHTALYWYRQSLGQGLEFLIYFQGNSAPDKSGLPSDRFSAERTGGSVSTLTIQRTQQEDSAVYLCASSSGTSGLYSYEQYFGPGTRLTVT.

CDR3 in DNA: TGTGCCAGCAGCCAGCAAACAGGGGGTGACTACGAGCAGTACTTC. Translating it yields CASSQQTGGDYEQYF. The chain links TRBV16 to TRBJ2-7, with 8 bases that match TRBD1. The CDR3 runs to 15 residues. V dropped 3 bases and J dropped 3; count of bases not matched to a gene: 7. Germline V lookup: CDR1 KGHSY, CDR2 FQNENV.

The chain joins TRBV5-6 to TRBJ2-7; 7 bases fit TRBD1. The CDR3 extends over 14 amino acids. V lost 1 base, J lost 2 bases, and 3 bases stayed unmatched. Per the germline V gene, CDR1 is SGHDT and CDR2 is YYEEEE. In nucleotides, the CDR3 is TGTGCCAGCAGCTTGTTGGACAGGACCTACGAGCAGTACTTC. Encoded protein: CASSLLDRTYEQYF. The variable domain in full, completed from reference TRBV5-6 and TRBJ2-7, reads DAGVTQSPTHLIKTRGQQVTLRCSPKSGHDTVSWYQQALGQGPQFIFQYYEEEERQRGNFPDRFSGHQFPNYSSELNVNALLLGDSALYLCASSLLDRTYEQYFGPGTRLTVT.

This clone was seen only a few times. As DNA, the CDR3 is TGCAGCGTTTGGACTAGCGGGAGAGGTACAGATACGCAGTATTTT. It yields the protein CSVWTSGRGTDTQYF. The chain uses TRBV29-1 and TRBJ2-3, with TRBD2 matching 13 bases. This CDR3 has 15 amino acids. CDR1 and CDR2 from the germline V gene are SQVTM and ANQGSEA. J was trimmed by 3 bases and V by 5 bases; bases with no gene match: 5.

The chain is built from TRBV7-2 and TRBJ1-5; D gene unclear. The CDR3 totals 13 residues. Trimming pared 0 bases from V and 7 bases from J, leaving 7 bases between. Germline CDR1 is SGHTA and CDR2 is FQGNSA. The CDR3 DNA reads as TGTGCCAGCAGCTTAGCGCTCCAACAGCCCCAGCATTTT. It codes for CASSLALQQPQHF.

This clone has a handful of counts. CDR3 coding DNA: TGTGCCAGCAGCTCATATACTGGGACAGCCATGAACACTGAAGCTTTCTTT. Its translation: CASSSYTGTAMNTEAFF. V and J are TRBV5-4 and TRBJ1-1; TRBD1 aligns across 7 bases. The germline V gene has CDR1 SGHNT and CDR2 YYREEE (reference sequence). With 3 bases clipped from V and 0 bases from J, the junction kept 11 bases outside the gene matches. The CDR3 length is 17 residues.

This clone was observed a few times. J is TRBJ2-7 and V is TRBV6-6; the D gene could be TRBD1 or TRBD2 (5 bases each). The CDR3 sequence is 13 residues long. The ends were cut back, 6 bases at V and 1 base at J, with 10 bases in the middle. Germline CDR1 reads MNHNY; CDR2 reads SVGAGI (reference sequence). The CDR3 is CASSSGRSYEQYF. The DNA for the CDR3 is TGTGCCAGCAGCTCGGGACGGTCCTACGAGCAGTACTTC.

The chain joins TRBV28 to TRBJ2-3; D perhaps matches TRBD1 (6 bases). CDR3 length: 15 amino acids. Trimming cost V 6 bases and J 0 bases, with 13 bases left between them. Germline lookup yields CDR1 MDHEN and CDR2 SYDVKM. CDR3 in amino acids: CASRGQLFSTDTQYF. For the CDR3, the DNA is TGTGCCAGCAGGGGACAACTATTTAGCACAGATACGCAGTATTTT.

The rearrangement joins TRBV28 to TRBJ1-1; 7 nucleotides agree with TRBD1. Germline trimming cut 8 bases from V and 5 bases from J; bases unmatched to any gene: 17. This CDR3 has 16 residues. The V gene's germline CDR1 is MDHEN and CDR2 SYDVKM. The CDR3 DNA reads TGTGCCAGCGAGGAGTTAGGGGGCAGCGGGAAAACTGAAGCTTTCTTT. Amino acids: CASEELGGSGKTEAFF.